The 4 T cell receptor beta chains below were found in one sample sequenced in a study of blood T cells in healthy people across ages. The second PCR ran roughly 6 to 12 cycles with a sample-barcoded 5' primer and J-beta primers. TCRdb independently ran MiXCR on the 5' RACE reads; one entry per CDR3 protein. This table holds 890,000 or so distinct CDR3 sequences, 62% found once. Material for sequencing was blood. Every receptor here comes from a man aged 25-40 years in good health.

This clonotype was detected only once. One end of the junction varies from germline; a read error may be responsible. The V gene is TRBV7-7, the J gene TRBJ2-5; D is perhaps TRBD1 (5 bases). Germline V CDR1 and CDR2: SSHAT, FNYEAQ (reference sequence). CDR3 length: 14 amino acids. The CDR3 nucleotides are TGTGCCAGCAGCGTAGCCCCCAGGGCCGAGACCCAGTACTTC. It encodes CASSVAPRAETQYF. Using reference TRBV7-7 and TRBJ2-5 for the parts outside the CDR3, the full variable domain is GAGVSQSPRYKVTKRGQDVTLRCDPISSHATLYWYQQALGQGPEFLTYFNYEAQPDKSGLPSDRFSAERPEGSISTLTIQRTEQRDSAMYRCASSVAPRAETQYFGPGTRLLVL.

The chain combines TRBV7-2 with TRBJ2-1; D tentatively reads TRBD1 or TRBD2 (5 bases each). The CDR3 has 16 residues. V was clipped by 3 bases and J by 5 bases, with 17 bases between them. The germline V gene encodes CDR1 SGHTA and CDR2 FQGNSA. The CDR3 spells CASSLAGARYDNEQFF. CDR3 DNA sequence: TGTGCCAGCAGCTTGGCCGGGGCCCGATATGACAATGAGCAGTTCTTC.

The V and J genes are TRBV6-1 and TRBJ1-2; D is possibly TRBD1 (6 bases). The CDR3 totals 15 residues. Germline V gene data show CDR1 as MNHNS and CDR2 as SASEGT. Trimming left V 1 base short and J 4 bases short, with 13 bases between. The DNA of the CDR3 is TGTGCCAGCAGTGAAGATGGGGGGCCGGGCTATGGCTACACCTTC. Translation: CASSEDGGPGYGYTF.

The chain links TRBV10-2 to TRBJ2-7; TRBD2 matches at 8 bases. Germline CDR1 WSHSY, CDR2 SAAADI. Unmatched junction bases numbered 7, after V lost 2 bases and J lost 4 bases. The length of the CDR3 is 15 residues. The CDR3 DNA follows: TGCGCCAGCAGTGAGAGTAGCGGGACGGGTTACGAGCAGTACTTC. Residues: CASSESSGTGYEQYF.